Following are 13 T cell receptor beta chains from one sample sequenced in a study of T cells in Graves' hyperthyroidism and ophthalmopathy. TCR beta CDR3 regions were amplified from RNA. The HTBI set primed first-round TCR CDR3 RT-PCR. TCRdb re-derived calls from the multiplex PCR reads in MiXCR, one entry per CDR3 protein. The table includes around 580,000 distinct CDR3 sequences, 46% detected once. Specimen: peripheral blood or thyroid tissue (not recorded which). The receptors stem from a woman under 30 with Graves' hyperthyroidism.

J is TRBJ1-1 and V is TRBV12-3 or TRBV12-4, with a possible D match to TRBD1 (6 bases). The CDR3 runs 12 residues. The ends were cut back, 5 bases at V and 9 bases at J, with 13 bases in the middle. The CDR3 region has the DNA TGTGCCAGCAGTATACAGGGCATACAAGCTTTCTTT. This sequence encodes CASSIQGIQAFF.

The chain combines TRBV11-2 with TRBJ1-4; 7 bases fit TRBD1. The germline CDR1 and CDR2 sequences are SGHAT and FQNNGV. This CDR3 spans 19 amino acids. Trimming cost V 0 bases and J 7 bases; bases outside gene matches: 17. The CDR3 is CASSLEWRAGDRASEKLFF. Written as DNA, the CDR3 is TGTGCCAGCAGCTTAGAGTGGCGGGCTGGCGACAGGGCAAGTGAAAAACTGTTTTTT.

V usage is TRBV2 and J usage is TRBJ2-3; 10 nucleotides agree with TRBD2. Trimming at V came to 6 bases and at J to 4 bases, leaving 13 bases not matched to a gene. Germline loops: CDR1 SNHLY, CDR2 FYNNEI. The CDR3 has 17 residues. CDR3: CASSASRASGSPDTQYF. As DNA, the CDR3 is TGTGCCAGCAGCGCCTCGAGGGCTAGCGGGAGCCCAGATACGCAGTATTTT.

Comments on this clonotype: This may be a read error: a much more frequent sequence differs by one nucleotide. The gene calls are TRBV6-6 and TRBJ2-7, with 11 positions matching TRBD2. Germline values: CDR1 MNHNY, CDR2 SVGAGI (reference sequence). CDR3 length: 16 residues. Trimming removed 4 bases from V and 4 bases from J; junction bases left unmatched: 9. In DNA form, the CDR3 reads TGTGCCAGCAGTTCCCTCGCACTAGCGGGAGAATACGAGCAGTACTTC. Protein product: CASSSLALAGEYEQYF.

The table lists this clonotype with a count of one. The chain uses TRBV29-1 and TRBJ2-7, with D unresolved. Germline V lookup: CDR1 SQVTM, CDR2 ANQGSEA. The CDR3 spans 12 residues. V gave up 3 bases and J gave up 2 bases, with 8 bases separating them. Here the CDR3 reads CSVEKGAYEQYF. The DNA of the CDR3 is TGCAGCGTTGAGAAAGGAGCCTACGAGCAGTACTTC.

The chain has TRBV20-1 and TRBJ1-1, with 8 bases identical to TRBD1. V lost 6 bases and J lost 1; bases outside the gene matches: 13. The CDR3 loop spans 16 amino acids. Per the germline V gene, CDR1 is DFQATT and CDR2 is SNEGSKA (reference sequence). CDR3: CSARRQGPLTNTEAFF. The CDR3 DNA reads TGCAGTGCGCGTAGACAGGGGCCCTTAACGAACACTGAAGCTTTCTTT.

Many counts were recorded for this clonotype. CDR3 residues: CSVDSDRETQYF. The CDR3 DNA follows: TGCAGCGTTGATTCTGACAGGGAGACCCAGTACTTC. The chain links TRBV29-1 to TRBJ2-5; a possible D gene is TRBD1 (6 bases). The V end was cut by 3 bases, the J end by 5 bases, with 10 bases between. Germline CDR1 reads SQVTM; CDR2 reads ANQGSEA. The CDR3 sequence is 12 residues long.

This clonotype was observed at least ten times. V gene TRBV7-2 combines with J gene TRBJ2-7; TRBD2 matches 10 bases. CDR3 length: 14 residues. J was trimmed by 9 bases and V by 5 bases; bases with no gene match: 10. CDR1 is SGHTA and CDR2 is FQGNSA in the germline V gene. The CDR3 protein is CASSALAGVDGQYF. The CDR3 DNA is TGTGCCAGCAGCGCCCTAGCGGGAGTGGATGGGCAGTACTTC.

The chain uses TRBV10-3 and TRBJ2-7; D might be TRBD1 or TRBD2, each matching 6 bases. The V end lost 6 bases, the J end lost 2 bases, and 17 bases lay between the germline ends. Looked up from germline, CDR1 is ENHRY and CDR2 is SYGVKD. The CDR3 extends over 15 amino acids. The CDR3 region has the DNA TGTGCCATCAGCAGCCAATTCGGGGGCCCCTACGAGCAGTACTTC. Its protein is CAISSQFGGPYEQYF.

Comment on this clonotype: The CDR3 carries no conserved terminal phenylalanine or tryptophan, so it likely arises from a read error. It is unclear where the CDR3 begins or ends on the DNA, so no DNA is shown, and the CDR3 is as TCRdb lists it. The chain recombines TRBV7-9 with TRBJ2-2; the DNA was not used to check the table's D call, TRBD1. The CDR3 is 12 residues long, ends included. CDR1 SEHNR and CDR2 FQNEAQ come from the germline V gene (reference sequence). The CDR3: CASSLVTRGPRA.

This rearrangement joins TRBV2 to TRBJ1-1; tentative D call: TRBD1 (5 bases). CDR3 size: 14 residues. The V gene's germline CDR1 is SNHLY and CDR2 FYNNEI. The CDR3 DNA follows: TGTGCTGACGCCCAGGGTAGGTCGAACACTGAAGCTTTCTTT. Translating it yields CADAQGRSNTEAFF.

The sample holds a few counts of this clonotype. The chain uses TRBV30 and TRBJ2-6; no reliable D call. Germline loops: CDR1 GTSNPN, CDR2 SVGIG (reference sequence). V was shortened by 2 bases and J by 3 bases, with 8 bases between the two germline ends. The length of the CDR3 is 14 residues. The DNA of the CDR3 is TGTGCCTGGAGTTTGTGGGATGGGGCCAACGTCCTGACTTTC. This translates into CAWSLWDGANVLTF.

The rearrangement joins TRBV13 to TRBJ1-3; D unresolved. CDR1 and CDR2 from the germline V gene are PRHDT and FYEKMQ (reference sequence). This CDR3 comprises 10 residues. The V gene lost 7 bases and the J gene lost 7 bases, with 5 bases spanning the gap. CDR3 protein: CASIANTIYF. The CDR3 region has the DNA TGTGCCAGCATCGCGAACACCATATATTTT.